The sequence of this T cell receptor beta chain was determined in a study of T-cell reconstitution after alpha-beta-depleted transplantation in children. Study observations and caveats: After one year, T-cell counts and TCRbeta diversity mostly came from new T cells.

During its preparation, the TCRbeta library received unique molecular identifiers. TCRdb re-called the PCR reads through MiXCR, storing one row per CDR3 protein. The sample holds around 490,000 distinct CDR3 sequences, about an eighth seen once. There are 14 residues in the CDR3. The germline V gene encodes CDR1 SQVTM and CDR2 ANQGSEA. Between the trimmed V and J ends, which lost 3 bases and 0 bases, there was a span of 9 bases. This clonotype showed up just a few times. Its antigen is as yet unknown. The TCR was taken from a female patient aged 2-9 years who had a stem cell transplant for aplastic anemia, so the T cells may come from the graft donor. This chain joins TRBV29-1 and TRBJ1-3; D gene ambiguous. The sequencing here drew on PBMCs, mostly from graft donor cells, taken 180 days after TCRalphabeta/CD19-depleted stem cell transplant. CDR3 protein: CSVEGGSSGNTIYF. The DNA of the CDR3 is TGCAGCGTTGAGGGAGGAAGCTCTGGAAACACCATATATTTT.